This TCR beta chain was sequenced for a study of T-cell memory formation after mild COVID-19. General observations from the study: Researchers found some responding clones in pre-infection memory, a sign that cross-reactive memory joined. Researchers report contracting CD4+ clones mostly in CM and EM, with CD8+ clones in EMRA.

In its sample, this clonotype was seen many times. Its target is unknown. From germline, CDR1 is SGDLS and CDR2 YYNGEE. The CDR3 totals 18 residues. V shed 4 bases and J 0 bases; nucleotides not matched to a gene: 12. 5'RACE, which relied on constant-segment primers, yielded TCR alpha and TCR beta cDNA libraries carrying sample barcodes and UMIs. TCRdb re-called the 5' RACE reads with MiXCR, one entry per CDR3 protein. The table lists fewer than 30,000 distinct CDR3 sequences, about 12% of them singletons. This chain uses TRBV9 with TRBJ2-1; 8 nucleotides match TRBD2. Sequenced input: PBMCs or a T cell subset sorted from them (not recorded which). The source of this sequence is an adult woman who had mild COVID-19 (a few samples of this study predate the infection). Cell type and time point are not known. The CDR3 DNA reads TGTGCCAGCAGCCCGCGGAGCTTCGGGACTAGCTCCTACAATGAGCAGTTCTTC. Translation gives CASSPRSFGTSSYNEQFF.